The source of this T cell receptor (beta chain) is a study of T cell repertoires in cytomegalovirus infection. Study-wide background: Recently described HLA-C-restricted plus well-studied HLA-B-restricted CMV epitopes were used. TCR beta signatures that were public indicated CMV infection and matching HLA type. Whole-study results and caveats: The ex vivo response was dominated by HLA-C-restricted CMV-specific TCR beta clonotypes.

A remark on this clonotype: Its matching antigen is unknown.

TCRdb analysed the reads with MiXCR anew, one entry per CDR3 protein. The sample records hundreds of thousands of distinct CDR3 sequences, approximately 42% being singletons. This clonotype originated in a human donor in good health (CMV status not recorded). Some clones in this sample may be carry-over from other donors' samples. The source material was cultured PBMCs, sampled from culture after CMV antigen stimulation.

Here the CDR3 reads CASMRVLGAEAFF. For the CDR3, the DNA is TGTGCCAGCATGAGAGTGTTGGGGGCTGAAGCTTTCTTT. This sequence joins TRBV6-2 or TRBV6-3 and TRBJ1-1, with D perhaps matching TRBD1 (5 bases). The CDR3 contains 13 residues. Germline V gene sequence: CDR1 MNHEY, CDR2 SVGEGT. V dropped 7 bases and J dropped 6 bases, with 15 bases sitting between them.